This entry describes one TCR beta chain. Its antigen remains unidentified. Amplified TCR beta CDR3 regions derived from RNA transcripts. HTBI primers were employed in a first-round RT-PCR of the TCR CDR3. MiXCR, applied by TCRdb to the multiplex PCR reads, yields one record per CDR3 protein. The table lists about 660,000 distinct CDR3 sequences, approximately 42% of them singletons. Lactation, pregnancy, other autoimmune disease or uncontrolled infection led to exclusion of patients. The study based diagnoses on clinical symptoms, serum thyroxine and TRAb, thyroid ultrasound and orbital computed tomography. CDR1 and CDR2 (germline): SEHNR, FQNEAQ (reference sequence). With 5 bases removed from V and 0 bases from J, the gap between germline ends came to 13 bases. The CDR3 covers 15 residues. The data were taken from a study of T cells in Graves' hyperthyroidism and ophthalmopathy. Study-level points and caveats: The model anticipated ophthalmopathy a median approximately 6.5 months pre-onset. Most thyroid clonotypes with frequency above 0.001 were detected in blood.

The sample consisted of peripheral blood or thyroid tissue (not recorded which). This chain connects TRBV7-9 to TRBJ1-2, with D maybe TRBD1 (5 bases). The TCR sequence derives from an adult man with Graves' disease, either hyperthyroidism or ophthalmopathy (not recorded which). The CDR3 protein is CASSLDSFSNYGYTF. CDR3 DNA: TGTGCCAGCAGCCTTGACAGCTTCTCTAACTATGGCTACACCTTC. Variable domain in full (rest from reference TRBV7-9 and TRBJ1-2): DTGVSQNPRHKITKRGQNVTFRCDPISEHNRLYWYRQTLGQGPEFLTYFQNEAQLEKSRLLSDRFSAERPKGSFSTLEIQRTEQGDSAMYLCASSLDSFSNYGYTFGSGTRLTVV.